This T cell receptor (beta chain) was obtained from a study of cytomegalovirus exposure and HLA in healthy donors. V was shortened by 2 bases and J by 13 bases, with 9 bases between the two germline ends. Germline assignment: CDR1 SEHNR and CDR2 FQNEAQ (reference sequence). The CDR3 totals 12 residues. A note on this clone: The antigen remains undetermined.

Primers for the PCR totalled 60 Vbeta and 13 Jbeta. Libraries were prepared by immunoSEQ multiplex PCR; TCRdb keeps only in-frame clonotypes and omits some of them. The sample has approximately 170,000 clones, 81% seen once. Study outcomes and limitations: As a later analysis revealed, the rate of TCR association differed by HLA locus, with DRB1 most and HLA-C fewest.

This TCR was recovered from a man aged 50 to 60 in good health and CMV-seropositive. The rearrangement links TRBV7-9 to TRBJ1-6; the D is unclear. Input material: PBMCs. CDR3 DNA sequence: TGTGCCAGCAGCTTATCCGGAGCTCCCCTCCACTTT. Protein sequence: CASSLSGAPLHF.